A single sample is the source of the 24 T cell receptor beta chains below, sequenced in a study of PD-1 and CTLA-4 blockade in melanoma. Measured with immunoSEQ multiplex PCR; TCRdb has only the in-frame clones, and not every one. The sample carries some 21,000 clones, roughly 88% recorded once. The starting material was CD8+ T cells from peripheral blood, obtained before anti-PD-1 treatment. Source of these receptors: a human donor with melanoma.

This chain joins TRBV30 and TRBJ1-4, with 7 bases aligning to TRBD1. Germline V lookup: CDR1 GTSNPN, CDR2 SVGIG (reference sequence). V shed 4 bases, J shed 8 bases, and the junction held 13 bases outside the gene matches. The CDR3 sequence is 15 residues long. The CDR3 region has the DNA TGTGCCTGGACCGGATCGACAGGGAGGTACGAAAAACTGTTTTTT. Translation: CAWTGSTGRYEKLFF.

CDR3 coding DNA: TGTGCCAGCAGTTTTTGGGGTGAGGCTATGGACTATGGCTACACCTTC. It is translated as CASSFWGEAMDYGYTF. The V call is TRBV28, the J call TRBJ1-2; D gene unclear. Germline V gene data show CDR1 as MDHEN and CDR2 as SYDVKM. Trimming cost V 3 bases and J 3 bases, with 17 bases left between them. This CDR3 comprises 16 residues.

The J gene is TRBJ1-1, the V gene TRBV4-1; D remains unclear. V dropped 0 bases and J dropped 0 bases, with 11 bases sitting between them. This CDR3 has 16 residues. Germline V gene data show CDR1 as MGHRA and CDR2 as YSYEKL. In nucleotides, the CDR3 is TGCGCCAGCAGCCAAGAAGCAGGCCGGTTGAACACTGAAGCTTTCTTT. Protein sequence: CASSQEAGRLNTEAFF.

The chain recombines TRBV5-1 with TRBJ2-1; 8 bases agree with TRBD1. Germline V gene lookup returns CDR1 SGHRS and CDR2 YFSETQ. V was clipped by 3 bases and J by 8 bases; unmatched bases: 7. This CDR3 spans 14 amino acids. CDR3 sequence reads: CASSSIGQGYEQFF. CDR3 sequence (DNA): TGCGCCAGCAGCTCGATCGGACAGGGCTATGAGCAGTTCTTC.

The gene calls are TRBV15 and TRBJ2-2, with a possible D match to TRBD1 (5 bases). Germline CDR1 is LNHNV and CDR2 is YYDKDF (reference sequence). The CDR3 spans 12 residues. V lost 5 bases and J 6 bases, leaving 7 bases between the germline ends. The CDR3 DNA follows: TGTGCCACCAGCCCAGGGTCCGGGGAGCTGTTTTTT. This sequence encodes CATSPGSGELFF.

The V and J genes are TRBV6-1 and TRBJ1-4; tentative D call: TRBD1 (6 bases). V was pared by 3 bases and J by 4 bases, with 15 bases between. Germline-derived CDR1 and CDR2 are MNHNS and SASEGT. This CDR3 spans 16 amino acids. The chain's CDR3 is CASSETVGQYNEKLFF. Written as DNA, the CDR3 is TGTGCCAGCAGTGAGACCGTTGGACAGTATAATGAAAAACTGTTTTTT.

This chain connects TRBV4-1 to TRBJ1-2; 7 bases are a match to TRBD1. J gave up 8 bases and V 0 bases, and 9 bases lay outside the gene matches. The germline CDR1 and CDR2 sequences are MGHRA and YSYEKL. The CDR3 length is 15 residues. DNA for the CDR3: TGCGCCAGCAGCCAAGATACGGGGGCGGACAGGGGCTACACCTTC. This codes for CASSQDTGADRGYTF.

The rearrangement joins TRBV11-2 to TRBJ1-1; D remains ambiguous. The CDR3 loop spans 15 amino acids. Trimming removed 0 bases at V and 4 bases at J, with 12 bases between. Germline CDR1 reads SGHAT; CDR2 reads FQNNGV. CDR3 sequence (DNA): TGTGCCAGCAGCTTAGATCCTTACCGAGGCACTGAAGCTTTCTTT. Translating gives CASSLDPYRGTEAFF.

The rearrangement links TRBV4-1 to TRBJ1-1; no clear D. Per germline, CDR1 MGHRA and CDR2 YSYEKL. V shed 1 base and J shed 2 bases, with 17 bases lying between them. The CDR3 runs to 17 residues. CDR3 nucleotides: TGCGCCAGCAGCCAAGTTTGGCCCCTCGGGTTAAACACTGAAGCTTTCTTT. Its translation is CASSQVWPLGLNTEAFF.

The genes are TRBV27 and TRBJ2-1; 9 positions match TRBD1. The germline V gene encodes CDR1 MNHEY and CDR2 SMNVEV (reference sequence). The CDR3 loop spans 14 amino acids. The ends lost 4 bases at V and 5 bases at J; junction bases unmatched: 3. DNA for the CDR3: TGTGCCAGCAGTTACAGGGGGCGGGACAATGAGCAGTTCTTC. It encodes CASSYRGRDNEQFF.

CDR3 region: CASTPRVSGGDEQYF. The CDR3 DNA follows: TGTGCCAGCACCCCCCGGGTTAGCGGGGGAGACGAGCAGTACTTC. The V call is TRBV6-2 or TRBV6-3, the J call TRBJ2-7; 9 bases fit TRBD2. CDR1 and CDR2 (germline): MNHEY, SVGEGT. V lost 7 bases, J lost 5 bases, and 12 bases stayed unmatched. This CDR3 contains 15 residues.

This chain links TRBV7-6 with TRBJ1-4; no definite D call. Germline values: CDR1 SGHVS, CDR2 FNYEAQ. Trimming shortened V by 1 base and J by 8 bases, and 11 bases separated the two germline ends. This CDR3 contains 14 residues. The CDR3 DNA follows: TGTGCCAGCAGCTTAGAGTGGGGTGGGGAAAAACTGTTTTTT. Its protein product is CASSLEWGGEKLFF.

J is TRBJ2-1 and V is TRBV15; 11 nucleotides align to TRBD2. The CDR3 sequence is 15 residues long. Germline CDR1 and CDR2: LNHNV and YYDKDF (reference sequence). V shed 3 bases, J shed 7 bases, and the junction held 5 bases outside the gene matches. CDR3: CATSRTSGVLNEQFF. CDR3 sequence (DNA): TGTGCCACCAGCAGGACTAGCGGGGTGTTGAATGAGCAGTTCTTC. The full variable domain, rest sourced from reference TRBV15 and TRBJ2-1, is DAMVIQNPRYQVTQFGKPVTLSCSQTLNHNVMYWYQQKSSQAPKLLFHYYDKDFNNEADTPDNFQSRRPNTSFCFLDIRSPGLGDTAMYLCATSRTSGVLNEQFFGPGTRLTVL.

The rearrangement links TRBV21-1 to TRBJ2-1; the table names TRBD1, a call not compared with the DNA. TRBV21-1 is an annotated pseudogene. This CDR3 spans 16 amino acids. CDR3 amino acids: CASSKETGQVYNEQFF. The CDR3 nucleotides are TGTGCCAGCAGCAAAGAGACAGGCCAAGTTTACAATGAGCAGTTCTTC.

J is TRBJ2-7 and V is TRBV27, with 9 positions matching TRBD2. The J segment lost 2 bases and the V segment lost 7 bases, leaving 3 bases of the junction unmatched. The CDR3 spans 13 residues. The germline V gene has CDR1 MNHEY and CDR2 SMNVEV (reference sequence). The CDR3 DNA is TGTGCCAGCAAATTAGCGGGGGCCTACGAGCAGTACTTC. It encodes CASKLAGAYEQYF.

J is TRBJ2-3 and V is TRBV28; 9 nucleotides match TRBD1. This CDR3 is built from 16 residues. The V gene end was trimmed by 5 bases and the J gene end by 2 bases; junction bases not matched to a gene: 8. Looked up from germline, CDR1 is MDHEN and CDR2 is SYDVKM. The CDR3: CASSPRRTGVTDTQYF. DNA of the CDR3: TGTGCCAGCAGTCCCCGCCGGACAGGGGTCACAGATACGCAGTATTTT.

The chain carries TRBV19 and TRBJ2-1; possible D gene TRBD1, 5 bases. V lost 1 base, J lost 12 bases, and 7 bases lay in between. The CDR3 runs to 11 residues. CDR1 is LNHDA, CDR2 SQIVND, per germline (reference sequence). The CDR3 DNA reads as TGTGCCAGTAGTATAGGGGGCTTGCAGTTCTTC. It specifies CASSIGGLQFF. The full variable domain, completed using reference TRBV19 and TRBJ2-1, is DGGITQSPKYLFRKEGQNVTLSCEQNLNHDAMYWYRQDPGQGLRLIYYSQIVNDFQKGDIAEGYSVSREKKESFPLTVTSAQKNPTAFYLCASSIGGLQFFGPGTRLTVL.

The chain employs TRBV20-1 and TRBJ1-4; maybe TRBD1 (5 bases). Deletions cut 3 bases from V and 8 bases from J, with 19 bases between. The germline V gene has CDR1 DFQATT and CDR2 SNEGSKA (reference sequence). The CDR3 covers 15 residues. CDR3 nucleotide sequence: TGCAGTGCTAGTACTACCGGGACCTTCAACGAAAAACTGTTTTTT. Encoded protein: CSASTTGTFNEKLFF.

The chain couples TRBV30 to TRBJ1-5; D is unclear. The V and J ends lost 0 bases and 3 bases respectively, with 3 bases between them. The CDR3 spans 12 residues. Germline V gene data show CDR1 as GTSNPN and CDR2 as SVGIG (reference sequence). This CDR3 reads CAWSVYNQPQHF. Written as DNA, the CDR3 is TGTGCCTGGAGTGTCTACAATCAGCCCCAGCATTTT.

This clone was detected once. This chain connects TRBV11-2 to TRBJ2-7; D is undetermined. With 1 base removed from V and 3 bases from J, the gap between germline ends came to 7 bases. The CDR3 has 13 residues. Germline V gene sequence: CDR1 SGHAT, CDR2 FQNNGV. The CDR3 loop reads CASSLGAVYEQYF. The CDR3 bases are TGTGCCAGCAGCTTAGGGGCCGTCTACGAGCAGTACTTC.

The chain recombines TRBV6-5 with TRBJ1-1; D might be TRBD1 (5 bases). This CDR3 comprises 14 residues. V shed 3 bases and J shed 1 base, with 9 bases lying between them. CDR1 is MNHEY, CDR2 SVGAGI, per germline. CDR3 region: CASSYRGGNTEAFF. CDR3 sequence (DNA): TGTGCCAGCAGTTATCGGGGGGGGAACACTGAAGCTTTCTTT.

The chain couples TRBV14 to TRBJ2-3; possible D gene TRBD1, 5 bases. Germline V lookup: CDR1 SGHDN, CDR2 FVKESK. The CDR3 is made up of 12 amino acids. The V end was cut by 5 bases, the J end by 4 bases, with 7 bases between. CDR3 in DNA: TGTGCCAGCAGCTACAGGTCAGATACGCAGTATTTT. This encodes CASSYRSDTQYF. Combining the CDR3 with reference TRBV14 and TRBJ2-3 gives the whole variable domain EAGVTQFPSHSVIEKGQTVTLRCDPISGHDNLYWYRRVMGKEIKFLLHFVKESKQDESGMPNNRFLAERTGGTYSTLKVQPAELEDSGVYFCASSYRSDTQYFGPGTRLTVL.

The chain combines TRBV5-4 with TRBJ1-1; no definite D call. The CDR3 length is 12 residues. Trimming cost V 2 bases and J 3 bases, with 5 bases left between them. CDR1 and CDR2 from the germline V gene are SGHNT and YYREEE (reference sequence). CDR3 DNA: TGTGCCAGCAGCTTAACAGACACTGAAGCTTTCTTT. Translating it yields CASSLTDTEAFF.

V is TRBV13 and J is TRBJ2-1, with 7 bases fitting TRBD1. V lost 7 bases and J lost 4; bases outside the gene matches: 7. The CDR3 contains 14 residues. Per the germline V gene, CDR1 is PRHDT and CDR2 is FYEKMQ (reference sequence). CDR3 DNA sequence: TGTGCCAGCACGGGACAGACCAATTACAATGAGCAGTTCTTC. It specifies CASTGQTNYNEQFF.